This TCR beta chain stems from a study of cytomegalovirus exposure and HLA in healthy donors (TCRdb year 2017). About the study as a whole: In an earlier analysis of some 550 of the donors, about 270 Gb of sequence data and just under 120 million unique TCR beta sequences from 180 million or so T cells were reported. Roughly 300 gigabases of sequencing data and 70 million to 95 million unique TCR sequences made up an early release that covered 500 to 700 HLA-typed donors. Of the roughly 400 genotyped donors, around 81% fell in the genetic ancestry cluster associated with self-reported Caucasian donors. The study aimed to test whether cataloging public T cell receptors could reveal signatures of past pathogen exposure. Using immunosequencing, the study profiled T cell repertoires from 550 to 750 subjects and related those repertoires to cytomegalovirus serostatus. A separate validation cohort of roughly 110 different subjects was used in addition to the roughly 670-subject first cohort. To predict cytomegalovirus infection status, the study brought together high-throughput TCR immunosequencing, statistical association of individual TCRs with disease status, and machine learning. In a later analysis, previously published TCR beta repertoires from several hundred donors were re-analyzed and high-resolution HLA genotyping was added so that TCR occurrence patterns could be studied. Rather than drawing on any new phenotypic data, the later analysis identified candidate immune exposures from TCR beta sequences and the way those sequences occurred across donors. An earlier analysis of around 640 of the donors used high-throughput TCR beta sequencing to judge whether each TCR beta V gene segment behaved as functional or pseudogenic. Donor age, sex, ethnicity and CMV serostatus were collected together with the repertoire data. A later genetic analysis used genome-wide SNP genotypes for about 60% of the roughly 700 donors, treating that subset as a discovery cohort. Every discovery cohort repertoire had been produced on one sequencing platform. HLA typing included class I and class II loci at four-digit resolution. Typing coverage differed by locus: A, B, C, DRB1 and DQB1 were typed in about 629-630 donors, DQA1 in about 500, DPA1 in 606, and DPB1 in roughly 450. Five DR-DQ haplotypes were handled as single units for association and clustering, since linkage in the cohort was strong. On average, around 240,000 unique TCR beta nucleotide sequences were sequenced per donor among about 400 genotyped donors of the cohort, with roughly a sixth of those sequences being non-productive. The investigation overall reported the following: A few of the identified cytomegalovirus-associated TCR beta chains were confirmed in vitro to be specific for cytomegalovirus antigens. A later analysis found that HLA-associated TCR beta chains were more clonally expanded and had lower generation probabilities than equally common non-associated chains. Broadly in line with IMGT annotations, most TCR beta V segments showed up in productive rearrangements about 87% or about 30% of the time in an earlier analysis of 587 of the donors. Some IMGT-functional V segments, including TRBV6-2 and TRBV6-3, could not be told apart with the 87-base-pair reads, so those segments were excluded. A further reported finding was that TCR beta sequences accurately predicted the HLA-A and HLA-B alleles for most subjects in the first cohort. According to the authors, the approach could potentially be generalized to other disease states and immunological phenotypes. According to a later analysis, parvovirus B19, influenza, CMV and Epstein-Barr virus appeared linked to several top co-occurrence clusters. A later genetic analysis reported fewer N-insertions in productive TCRs among donors in an Asian-associated ancestry cluster than the roughly 720-donor mean. According to a later analysis, most CMV-associated TCR beta chains appeared to be HLA-restricted, and the HLA associations seemed to be driven largely by CMV exposure. The cohort was sequenced for TCR beta chains only, and without alpha or paired-chain data the features that could be detected were limited. When HLA alleles, especially DR and DQ, strongly co-occurred, TCR associations were difficult to assign to individual alleles. In a later genetic analysis, a missense DCLRE1C variant was associated with V-gene and J-gene trimming of TCR beta chains, and the association was replicated in an independent cohort. Some 16 rarely observed V segments, including chromosome 9 orphons, were excluded from the earlier analysis of a few hundred of the donors because counts were too low. Cytomegalovirus status was reported to be diagnosed by the classifier with high specificity and sensitivity in both the original and validation cohorts. Most TCR sequences were observed very rarely across donors, whereas some public TCRs were present in many individuals. Because HLA typing was unavailable for some donors at each locus, only the typed subset was used in association tests. The study listed 164 TCR beta chains as associated with cytomegalovirus. The only immune exposure information available for the cohort was CMV serostatus. In a later analysis, TCR association rates were found to vary across HLA loci, with the most associated TCRs seen for DRB1 alleles and the fewest for HLA-C alleles. Correlated functional status among segregating V segments might reflect linkage disequilibrium, but an unknown experimental factor could not be ruled out. Sequencing depth was assumed to be roughly uniform across donors in the presence/absence analyses, though that assumption may not hold. In a later analysis, around 17,000 TCR beta sequences were associated with specific HLA alleles at a false discovery rate of 0.05. A cluster of highly shared sequence variants was judged likely to be a technical artifact of the sequencing pipeline.

In total, approximately 690 healthy bone marrow donors made up the cohort. At the time of sampling, all cohort members were nominally healthy, though unrecorded immune exposures were likely present. The donor tested CMV seronegative and was one of the 352 seronegative cohort members. Every donor gave a peripheral blood sample, and the peripheral blood mononuclear cells from that sample were used for TCR beta sequencing. Genomic DNA extraction from the blood cell samples was performed with the Qiagen DNeasy Blood Extraction Kit. The library relied on the immunoSEQ multiplex PCR assay. A mixture of 60 forward primers for TCR Vbeta segments and 13 reverse primers for TCR Jbeta segments was used in the multiplex PCR. The CDR3 region of rearranged TCR beta genes was amplified from genomic DNA by a multiplex PCR assay. The Illumina HiSeq System was used to sequence the amplified TCR beta libraries as 87-base-pair reads. Processing in the source paper ran as follows. A later analysis tallied 75 million to 95 million unique TCR beta chains across the 666 repertoires, and some 12 million of those chains were shared by two or more donors. A nearest-neighbor algorithm error-corrected the raw reads and collapsed the reads into unique sequences, merging closely related sequences to remove PCR and sequencing errors. Alignment of CDR3 sequences to IMGT reference sequences was used to assign V, D and J gene segments. For a sequence to be retained, a match of at least six nucleotides to both a V gene segment and a J gene segment was required. A rearrangement counted as productive if the CDR3 had no stop codons and remained in frame with V and J, and every other rearrangement counted as non-productive. Following IMGT convention, CDR3 was defined as the stretch from the second conserved V-encoded cysteine to the conserved J-encoded phenylalanine. In an earlier analysis of roughly 580 of the donors, sequences lacking an unambiguous match to a single V gene segment were excluded. In an earlier analysis of about 590 of the donors, a V segment was called functional when productive rearrangements were above 56.7%, and segregating when the standard deviation between donors exceeded 5%. A statistical classification framework was built to diagnose cytomegalovirus status from the catalog of TCR beta chain sequences. V and J gene assignment, in a later analysis, came from comparing TCR nucleotide sequences with IMGT/GENE-DB human TR gene sequences. A later analysis assigned CDR3 sequences and most-parsimonious VDJ recombination scenarios with the TCRdist pipeline. In a later analysis, every TCR beta chain was defined by the combination of its CDR3 amino acid sequence and its V-gene family, and reads without a unique V-gene family were dropped. As a way to deal with suspected cross-contamination and a sequencing artifact, a later analysis dropped 500 to 700 nucleotide sequences that were highly shared and had low generation probability. For each public chain, a later analysis derived a clonal expansion index from normalized ranks of inferred template counts within each repertoire. In a later analysis, generation probabilities were computed using a VDJ recombination model fitted to out-of-frame rearrangements, and the results were checked against IGoR. In a later analysis, hypergeometric tests were used to score TCR-TCR, TCR-HLA and TCR-CMV co-occurrence, with a repertoire-size bias correction applied to TCR pairs. To estimate false discovery rates, a later analysis permuted the HLA or CMV assignments 20 times. In a later analysis, co-occurring TCRs were grouped with DBSCAN, and TCRdist sequence similarity was added when clustering was performed within HLA-allele-positive subsets. Repertoires with fewer than 30,000 or more than 120,000 public chains, plus five repertoires with anomalous nucleotide sharing, were excluded from co-occurrence clustering. Drawn from immuneACCESS, this table holds only the in-frame rearrangements with V and J called that TCRdb kept. Clones are partly lost; checked studies trace under half to an unresolved V gene and leave the rest unexplained. That table furnishes V, J and clone size, whereas the DNA furnished D and trimming. This sample is represented by approximately 41,000 clones; about 84% of them were singletons. The top ten constitute around 3% of the sample.

Comment on this clone: Its target antigen remains unknown. Base-call qualities are not available, and no considerably larger clone is one nucleotide away.

The germline V end is reduced by 1 base and the J end by 8 bases; junction bases left unmatched: 7. CDR1 SGHTA and CDR2 FQGNSA are derived from the germline V gene. The CDR3 runs 15 residues from the cysteine to the phenylalanine. The sequence is cut down to CDR3 DNA, 45 bases in frame from base 1. The sequenced sample was PBMCs. The rearrangement combines TRBV7-2 with TRBJ2-2, and TRBD1 matches 7 of the central bases. The TCR was taken from a man aged 45-65 years in good health and CMV-seronegative. The CDR3 amino acid sequence is: CASSLVGQVRGELFF. The bases read TGTGCCAGCAGCTTAGTAGGACAGGTTCGAGGGGAGCTGTTTTTT.